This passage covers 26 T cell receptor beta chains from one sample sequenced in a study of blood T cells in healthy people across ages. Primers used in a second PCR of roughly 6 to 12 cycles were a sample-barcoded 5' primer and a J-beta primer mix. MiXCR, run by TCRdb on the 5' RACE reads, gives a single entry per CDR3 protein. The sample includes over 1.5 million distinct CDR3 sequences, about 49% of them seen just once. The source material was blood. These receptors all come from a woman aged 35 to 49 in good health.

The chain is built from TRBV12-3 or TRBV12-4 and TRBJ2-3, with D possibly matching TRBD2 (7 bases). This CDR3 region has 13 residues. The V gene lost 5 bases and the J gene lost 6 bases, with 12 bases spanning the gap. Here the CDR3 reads CASSRGGMDTQYF. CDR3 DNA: TGTGCCAGCAGTAGGGGGGGAATGGATACGCAGTATTTT.

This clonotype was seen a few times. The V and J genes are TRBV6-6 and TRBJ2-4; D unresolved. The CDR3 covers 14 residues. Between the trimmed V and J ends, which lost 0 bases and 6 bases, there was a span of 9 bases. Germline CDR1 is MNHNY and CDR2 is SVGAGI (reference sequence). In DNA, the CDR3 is TGTGCCAGCAGTTACTCGACGAGCACAAACATTCAGTACTTC. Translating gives CASSYSTSTNIQYF.

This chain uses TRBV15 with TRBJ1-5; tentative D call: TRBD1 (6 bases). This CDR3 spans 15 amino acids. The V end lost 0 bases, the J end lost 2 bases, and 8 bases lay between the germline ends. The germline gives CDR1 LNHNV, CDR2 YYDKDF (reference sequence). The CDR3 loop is CATSREDSGNQPQHF. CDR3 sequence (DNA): TGTGCCACCAGCAGAGAGGACAGCGGCAATCAGCCCCAGCATTTT.

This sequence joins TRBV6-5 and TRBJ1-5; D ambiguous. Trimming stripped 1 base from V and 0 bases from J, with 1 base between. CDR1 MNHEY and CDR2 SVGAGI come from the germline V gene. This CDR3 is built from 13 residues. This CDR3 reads CASSYYSNQPQHF. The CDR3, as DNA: TGTGCCAGCAGTTACTATAGCAATCAGCCCCAGCATTTT.

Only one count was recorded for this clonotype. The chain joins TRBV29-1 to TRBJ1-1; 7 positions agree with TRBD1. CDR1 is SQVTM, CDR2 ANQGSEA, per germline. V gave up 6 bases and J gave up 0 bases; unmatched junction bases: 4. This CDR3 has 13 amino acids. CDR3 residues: CSVRDRVNTEAFF. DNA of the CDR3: TGCAGCGTAAGGGACAGAGTGAACACTGAAGCTTTCTTT.

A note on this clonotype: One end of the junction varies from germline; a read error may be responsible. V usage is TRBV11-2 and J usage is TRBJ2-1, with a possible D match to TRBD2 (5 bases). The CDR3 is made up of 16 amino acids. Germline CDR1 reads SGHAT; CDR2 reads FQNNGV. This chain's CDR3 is CASSLYGGFSYNKQFF. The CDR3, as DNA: TGTGCCAGCAGCTTATACGGCGGGTTCTCCTACAATAAGCAGTTCTTC.

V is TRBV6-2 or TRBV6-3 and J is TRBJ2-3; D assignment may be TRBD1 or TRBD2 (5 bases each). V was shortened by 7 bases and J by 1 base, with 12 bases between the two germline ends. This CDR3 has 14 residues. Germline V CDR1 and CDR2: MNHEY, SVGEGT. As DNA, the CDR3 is TGTGCCAGCACGGGGACGAGAGGCACAGATACGCAGTATTTT. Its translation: CASTGTRGTDTQYF.

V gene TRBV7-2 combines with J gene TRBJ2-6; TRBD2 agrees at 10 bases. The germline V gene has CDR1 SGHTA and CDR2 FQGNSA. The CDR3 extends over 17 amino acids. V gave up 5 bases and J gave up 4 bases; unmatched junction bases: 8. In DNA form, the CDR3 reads TGTGCCAGCAGCCAACTAGCGGGGACTTCCGGGGCCAACGTCCTGACTTTC. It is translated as CASSQLAGTSGANVLTF.

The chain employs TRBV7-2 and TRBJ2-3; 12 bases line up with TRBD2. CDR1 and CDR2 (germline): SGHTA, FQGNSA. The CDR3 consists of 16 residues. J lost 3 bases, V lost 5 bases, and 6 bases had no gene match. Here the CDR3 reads CASSPEGTSGTDTQYF. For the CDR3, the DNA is TGTGCCAGCAGCCCAGAAGGGACTAGCGGGACAGATACGCAGTATTTT. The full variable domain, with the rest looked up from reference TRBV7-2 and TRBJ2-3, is GAGVSQSPSNKVTEKGKDVELRCDPISGHTALYWYRQSLGQGLEFLIYFQGNSAPDKSGLPSDRFSAERTGGSVSTLTIQRTQQEDSAVYLCASSPEGTSGTDTQYFGPGTRLTVL.

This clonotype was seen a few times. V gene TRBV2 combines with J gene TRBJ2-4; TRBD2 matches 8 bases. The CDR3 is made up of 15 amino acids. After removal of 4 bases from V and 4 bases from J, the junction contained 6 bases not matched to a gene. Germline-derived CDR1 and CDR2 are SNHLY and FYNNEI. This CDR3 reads CASSAPAGGKNIQYF. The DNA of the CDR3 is TGTGCCAGCAGTGCCCCGGCGGGGGGTAAAAACATTCAGTACTTC.

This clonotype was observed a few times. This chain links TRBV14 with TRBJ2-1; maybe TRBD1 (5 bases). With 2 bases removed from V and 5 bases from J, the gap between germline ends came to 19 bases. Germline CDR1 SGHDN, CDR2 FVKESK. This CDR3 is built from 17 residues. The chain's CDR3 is CASSQSPKWGVHNEQFF. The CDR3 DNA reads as TGTGCCAGCAGCCAAAGTCCCAAGTGGGGCGTCCACAATGAGCAGTTCTTC.

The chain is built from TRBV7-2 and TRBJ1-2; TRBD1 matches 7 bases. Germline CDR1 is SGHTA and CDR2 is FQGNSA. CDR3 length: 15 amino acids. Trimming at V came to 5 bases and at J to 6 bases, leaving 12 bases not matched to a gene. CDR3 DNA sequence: TGTGCCAGCAGCCTAATCCTAAACAGGGGCGATGGCTACACCTTC. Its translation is CASSLILNRGDGYTF.

The CDR3 loop is CASSLGGWRPGLQETQYF. CDR3 coding DNA: TGTGCCAGCAGTTTGGGGGGGTGGCGACCAGGCCTCCAAGAGACCCAGTACTTC. The rearrangement joins TRBV27 to TRBJ2-4; 7 bases align to TRBD2. The better agreement between TRBJ2-5 and the DNA end casts doubt on the J call. Per germline, CDR1 MNHEY and CDR2 SMNVEV (reference sequence). This CDR3 comprises 18 residues.

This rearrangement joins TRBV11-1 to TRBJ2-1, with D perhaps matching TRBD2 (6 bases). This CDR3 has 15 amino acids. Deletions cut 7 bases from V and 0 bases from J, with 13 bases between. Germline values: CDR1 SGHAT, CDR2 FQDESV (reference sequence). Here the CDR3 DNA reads TGTGCCAGCATCATCCAGGGAGGCTCCTACAATGAGCAGTTCTTC. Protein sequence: CASIIQGGSYNEQFF. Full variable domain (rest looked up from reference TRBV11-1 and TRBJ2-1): EAEVAQSPRYKITEKSQAVAFWCDPISGHATLYWYRQILGQGPELLVQFQDESVVDDSQLPKDRFSAERLKGVDSTLKIQPAELGDSAMYLCASIIQGGSYNEQFFGPGTRLTVL.

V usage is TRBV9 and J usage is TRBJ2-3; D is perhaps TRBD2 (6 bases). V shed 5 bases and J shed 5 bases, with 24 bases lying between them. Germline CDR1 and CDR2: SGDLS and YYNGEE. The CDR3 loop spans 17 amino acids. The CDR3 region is CASRGGRLGGKVDTQYF. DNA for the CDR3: TGTGCCAGCAGGGGAGGCCGCCTCGGGGGTAAGGTAGATACGCAGTATTTT.

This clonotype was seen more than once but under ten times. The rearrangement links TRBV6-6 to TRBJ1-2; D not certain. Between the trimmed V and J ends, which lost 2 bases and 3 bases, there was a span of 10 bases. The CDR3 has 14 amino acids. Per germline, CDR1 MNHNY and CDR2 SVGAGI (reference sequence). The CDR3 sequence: CASSYRRTDYGYTF. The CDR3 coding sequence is TGTGCCAGCAGTTACCGACGGACGGACTATGGCTACACCTTC.

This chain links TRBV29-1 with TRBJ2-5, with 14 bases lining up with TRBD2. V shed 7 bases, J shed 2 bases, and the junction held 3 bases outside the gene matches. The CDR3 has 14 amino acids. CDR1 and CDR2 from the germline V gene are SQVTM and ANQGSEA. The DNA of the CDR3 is TGCAGCGGTCGACTAGCGGGGGGGCAAGAGACCCAGTACTTC. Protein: CSGRLAGGQETQYF.

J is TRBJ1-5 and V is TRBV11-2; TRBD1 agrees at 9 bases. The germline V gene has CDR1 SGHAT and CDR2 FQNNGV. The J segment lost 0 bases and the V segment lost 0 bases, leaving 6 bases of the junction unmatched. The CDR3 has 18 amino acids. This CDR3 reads CASSLDRDRDFSNQPQHF. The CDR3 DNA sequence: TGTGCCAGCAGCTTAGACCGGGACAGGGATTTTAGCAATCAGCCCCAGCATTTT.

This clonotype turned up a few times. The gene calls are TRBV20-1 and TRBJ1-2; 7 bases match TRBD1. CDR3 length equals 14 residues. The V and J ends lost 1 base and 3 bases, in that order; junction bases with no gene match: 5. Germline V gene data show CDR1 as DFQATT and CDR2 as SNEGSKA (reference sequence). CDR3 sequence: CSARGQGGDYGYTF. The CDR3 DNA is TGCAGTGCTAGAGGACAGGGAGGGGACTATGGCTACACCTTC.

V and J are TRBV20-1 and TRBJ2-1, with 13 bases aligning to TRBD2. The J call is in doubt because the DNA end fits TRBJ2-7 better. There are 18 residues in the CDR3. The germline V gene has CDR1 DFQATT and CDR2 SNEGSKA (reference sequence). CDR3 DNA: TGCAGTGCTCGCCCGACTAGCGGGGGGCTACCTTTCTACAATGAGCAGTACTTC. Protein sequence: CSARPTSGGLPFYNEQYF.

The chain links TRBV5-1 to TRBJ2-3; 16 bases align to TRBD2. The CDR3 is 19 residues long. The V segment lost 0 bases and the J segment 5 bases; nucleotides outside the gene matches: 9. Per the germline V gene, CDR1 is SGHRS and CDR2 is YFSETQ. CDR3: CASSLAGTSGGAIGDTQYF. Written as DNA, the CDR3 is TGCGCCAGCAGCTTGGCGGGGACTAGCGGGGGGGCCATTGGAGATACGCAGTATTTT.

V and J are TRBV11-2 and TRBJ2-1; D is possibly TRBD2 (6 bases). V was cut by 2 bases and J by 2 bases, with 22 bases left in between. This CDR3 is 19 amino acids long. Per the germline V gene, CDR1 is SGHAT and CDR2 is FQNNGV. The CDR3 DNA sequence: TGTGCCAGCAGCTTAAACTTACTAGCATCGGGGATACCCTACAATGAGCAGTTCTTC. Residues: CASSLNLLASGIPYNEQFF.

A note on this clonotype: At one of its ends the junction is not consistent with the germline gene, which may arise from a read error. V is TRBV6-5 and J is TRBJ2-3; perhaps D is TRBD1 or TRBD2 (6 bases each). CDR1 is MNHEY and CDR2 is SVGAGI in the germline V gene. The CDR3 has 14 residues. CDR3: CTSSLGGPTDTQYF. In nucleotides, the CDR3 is TGTACCAGCAGTTTGGGGGGCCCCACAGATACGCAGTATTTT.

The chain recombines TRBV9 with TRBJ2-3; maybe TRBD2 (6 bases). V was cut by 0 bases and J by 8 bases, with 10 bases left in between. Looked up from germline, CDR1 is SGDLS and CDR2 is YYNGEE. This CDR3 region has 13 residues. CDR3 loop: CASSVASEGTQYF. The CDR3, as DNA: TGTGCCAGCAGCGTAGCTAGCGAGGGTACGCAGTATTTT.

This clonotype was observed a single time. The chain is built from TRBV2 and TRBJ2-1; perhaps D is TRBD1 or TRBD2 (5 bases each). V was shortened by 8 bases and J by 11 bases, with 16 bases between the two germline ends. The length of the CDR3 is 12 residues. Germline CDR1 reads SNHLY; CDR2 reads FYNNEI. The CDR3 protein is CASGPPRDQQFF. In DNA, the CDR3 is TGTGCCAGCGGTCCCCCCCGGGACCAGCAGTTCTTC.

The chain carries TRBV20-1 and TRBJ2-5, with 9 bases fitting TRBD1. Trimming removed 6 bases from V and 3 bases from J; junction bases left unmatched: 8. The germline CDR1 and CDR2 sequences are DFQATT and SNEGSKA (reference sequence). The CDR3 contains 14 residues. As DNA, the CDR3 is TGCAGTGCCAGAAGACAGGGGGAGGAAGAGACCCAGTACTTC. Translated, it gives CSARRQGEEETQYF.